The subject of this entry is one T cell receptor beta chain. Its antigen is not yet known. No quality values exist for individual bases; no much larger clone is one base distant. This specimen belongs to a study of T cell responses to AZD1222 COVID-19 vaccine (dated by TCRdb to about 2021). In terms of the full investigation: A total of just over 230 trial participants underwent TCR sequencing, of whom 207 had received two doses of AZD1222 and 26 had received two doses of the MenACWY control vaccine. Trial participants were enrolled by age into subgroups of 18-55, 56-69 and 70-plus years, and around 150, 29 and 61 TCR-sequenced participants, respectively, were included in these subgroups.

General conclusions and limits of the study: After two AZD1222 doses, spike-specific TCR breadth and depth were significantly higher than at day 0 and than in MenACWY recipients. Only six AZD1222 recipients were SARS-CoV-2 seropositive at baseline, limiting conclusions about previously exposed vaccinees. Participants were mostly white British and included more females than males, and it was suggested by the authors that clonal diversity may have been underestimated. Reportedly, almost half of the unique spike-specific TCRs recognized epitopes lying outside the regions that are mutated in the B.1.351 and B.1.1.7 variants. No day 14 peak-response samples were available, so repertoires were characterized only after the peak T cell response. The 56-69-year group was small, and its depth increase did not reach significance, likely because of low power. The whole spike protein was spanned by vaccine-associated CD4 TCRs, and dominant responses were seen in regions 160-218 and 743-854.

The sample's time point label, decoded: about 28 days (+/-7) after the second vaccine dose. Because spike-specific TCR depth and breadth did not differ between the two schedules, AZD1222 recipients who got a second dose at roughly 4 weeks were pooled with those who got a second dose at roughly 12 weeks. Vaccinee samples were obtained from the UK trials COV001 and COV002, which included a single-blind randomized controlled phase 2/3 trial of AZD1222 (ChAdOx1 nCoV-19) in healthy adults. For TCRbeta chain sequencing, PBMC samples were collected from trial participants at day 0 and at day 28 after the second dose. The CDR3 starts with the cysteine, ends with the phenylalanine, and has 14 residues. CDR3 DNA only is kept here, 42 bases in frame from base 1. V sheds 0 bases and J sheds 10 bases, leaving 13 bases between their ends. The germline V gene encodes CDR1 LNHDA and CDR2 SQIVND (reference sequence).

The CDR3 regions of human TCRbeta chains were subjected to immunosequencing. Under the source paper's analysis protocol: Repertoire TCRs were checked for matches against a reference library of SARS-CoV-2-specific TCRs that had been generated using the MIRA antigen-specificity platform. Breadth was defined as the fraction of unique TCRs that were SARS-CoV-2-associated. Depth was defined as the fraction of total T cells that were SARS-CoV-2-associated. Using the MIRA data, every spike-specific TCR was mapped to the spike region that the TCR reacted to and assigned to either a CD4 or a CD8 class. Log10-transformed breadth and depth values were compared by one-way ANOVA with Sidak's multiple comparisons tests. TCRdb stores this immuneACCESS table with in-frame sequences only. Part of the clones is absent; in the studies checked, under half of the shortfall reflects unresolved V genes, and no reason is known for the rest. Clone size and V and J calls were adopted from that table, with D and trimming inferred from the DNA. This sample gives tens of thousands of clones in total; about three quarters of them show up just once. Jointly, the top ten make up around 3.5% of the sample.

The chain employs TRBV19 and TRBJ2-1; TRBD2 might be the D gene, on 5 matching bases. The sample in question was peripheral blood, obtained 28 days after the second AZD1222 dose. The TCR sequence derives from an adult who received the AZD1222 COVID-19 vaccine. The DNA is TGTGCCAGTAGTATAGAGGGAAGAACTAGGGAGCAGTTCTTC. Its protein reads: CASSIEGRTREQFF.